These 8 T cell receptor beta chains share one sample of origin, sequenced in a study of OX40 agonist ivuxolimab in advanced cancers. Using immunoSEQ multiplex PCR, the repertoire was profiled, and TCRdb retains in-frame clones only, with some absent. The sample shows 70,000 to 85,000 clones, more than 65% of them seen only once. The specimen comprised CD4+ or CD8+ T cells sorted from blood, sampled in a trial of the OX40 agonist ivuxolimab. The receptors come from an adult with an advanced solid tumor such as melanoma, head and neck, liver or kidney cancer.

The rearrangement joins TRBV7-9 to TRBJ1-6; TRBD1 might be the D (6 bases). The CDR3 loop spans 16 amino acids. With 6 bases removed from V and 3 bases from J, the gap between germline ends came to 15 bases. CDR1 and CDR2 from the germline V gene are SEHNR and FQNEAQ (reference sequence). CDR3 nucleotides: TGTGCCAGCAGTTCCGGGACACTCGTCTATAATTCACCCCTCCACTTT. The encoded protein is CASSSGTLVYNSPLHF.

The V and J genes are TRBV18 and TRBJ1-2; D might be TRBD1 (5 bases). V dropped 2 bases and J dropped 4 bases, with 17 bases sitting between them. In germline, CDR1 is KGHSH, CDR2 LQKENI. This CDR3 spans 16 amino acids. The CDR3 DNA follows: TGTGCCAGCTCACCAGTCCCGGGACGGGGGTTCTATGGCTACACCTTC. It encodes CASSPVPGRGFYGYTF.

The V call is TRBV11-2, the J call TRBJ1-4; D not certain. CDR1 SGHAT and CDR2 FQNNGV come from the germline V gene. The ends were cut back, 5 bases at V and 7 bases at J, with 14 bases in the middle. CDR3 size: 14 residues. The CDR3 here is CASSVRGGGEKLFF. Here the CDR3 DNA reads TGTGCCAGCAGCGTACGCGGTGGTGGTGAAAAACTGTTTTTT.

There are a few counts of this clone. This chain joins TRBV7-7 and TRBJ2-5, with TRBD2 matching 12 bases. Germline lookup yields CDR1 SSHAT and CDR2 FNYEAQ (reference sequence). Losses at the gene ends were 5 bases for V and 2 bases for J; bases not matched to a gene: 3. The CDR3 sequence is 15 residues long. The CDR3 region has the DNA TGTGCCAGCAGCCCCGGACTAGCGGGACAAGAGACCCAGTACTTC. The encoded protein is CASSPGLAGQETQYF.

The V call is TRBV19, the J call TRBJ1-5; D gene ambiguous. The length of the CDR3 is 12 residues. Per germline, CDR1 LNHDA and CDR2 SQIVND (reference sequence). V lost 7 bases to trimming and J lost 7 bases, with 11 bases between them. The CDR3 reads CASNQASQPQHF. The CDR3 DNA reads TGTGCCAGTAACCAGGCTTCGCAGCCCCAGCATTTT.

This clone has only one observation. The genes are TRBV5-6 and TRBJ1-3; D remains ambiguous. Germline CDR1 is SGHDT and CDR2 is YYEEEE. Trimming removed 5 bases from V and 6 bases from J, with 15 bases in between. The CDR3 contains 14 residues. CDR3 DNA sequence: TGTGCCAGCAGATTAATAGACGCGGAAAACACCATATATTTT. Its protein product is CASRLIDAENTIYF. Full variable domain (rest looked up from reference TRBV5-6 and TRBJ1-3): DAGVTQSPTHLIKTRGQQVTLRCSPKSGHDTVSWYQQALGQGPQFIFQYYEEEERQRGNFPDRFSGHQFPNYSSELNVNALLLGDSALYLCASRLIDAENTIYFGEGSWLTVV.

The CDR3 coding sequence is TGTGCCAGCAGCTTAGCTGGCGGGTATTTGAGTATGACTTTCTTT. Protein sequence: CASSLAGGYLSMTFF. The chain recombines TRBV7-2 with TRBJ1-1; D gene uncertain. The CDR3 extends over 15 amino acids. Trimming cost V 0 bases and J 12 bases, with 20 bases left between them. Germline V gene data show CDR1 as SGHTA and CDR2 as FQGNSA.

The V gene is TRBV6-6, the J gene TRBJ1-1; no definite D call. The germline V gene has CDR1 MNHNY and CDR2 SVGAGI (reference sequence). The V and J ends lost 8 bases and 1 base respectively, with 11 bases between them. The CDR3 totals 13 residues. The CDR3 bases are TGTGCCAGCCCCGAAAAGCCGAACACTGAAGCTTTCTTT. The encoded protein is CASPEKPNTEAFF.